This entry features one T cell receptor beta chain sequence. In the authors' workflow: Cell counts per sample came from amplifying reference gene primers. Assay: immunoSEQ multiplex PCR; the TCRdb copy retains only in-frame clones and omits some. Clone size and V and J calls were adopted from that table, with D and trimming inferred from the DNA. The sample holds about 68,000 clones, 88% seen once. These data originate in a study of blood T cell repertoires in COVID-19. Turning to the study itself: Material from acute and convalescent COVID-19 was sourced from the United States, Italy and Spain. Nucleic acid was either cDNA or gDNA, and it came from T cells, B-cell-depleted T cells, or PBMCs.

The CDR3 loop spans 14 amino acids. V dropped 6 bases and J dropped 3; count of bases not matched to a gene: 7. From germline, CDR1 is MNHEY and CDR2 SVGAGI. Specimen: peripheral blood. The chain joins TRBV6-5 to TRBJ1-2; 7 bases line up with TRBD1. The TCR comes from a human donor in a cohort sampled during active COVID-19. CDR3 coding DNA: TGTGCCAGCAGACGCACAGGGGAGCACTATGGCTACACCTTC. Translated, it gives CASRRTGEHYGYTF.